This T cell receptor (beta chain) appears in the sequencing data of a study of blood T cell repertoires in COVID-19. Background on the study: The samples span acute and convalescent COVID-19 from the United States, Italy and Spain.

Across about two dozen US areas, participants ranged in age from about 18 to 90 years. Recovery among Cohort 3 donors was established by two negative PCRs, clearance, or symptom resolution. V was cut by 4 bases and J by 9 bases, with 13 bases left in between. From germline, CDR1 is MDHEN and CDR2 SYDVKM. The CDR3 runs to 12 residues. Sequencing used immunoSEQ multiplex PCR; TCRdb keeps in-frame clones, though not all of them. The sample contains 250,000 to 350,000 clones, 70% to 90% of which appear only once. The J gene is TRBJ2-7, the V gene TRBV28; no clear D. The sequence was obtained from a woman aged 25-40 years who had recovered from COVID-19. The sequencing input was PBMCs or T cells enriched from blood (not recorded which). The CDR3 reads CASSYSPSGQYF. The CDR3 nucleotides are TGTGCCAGCAGTTATTCCCCATCGGGGCAGTACTTC. Supplemented by reference TRBV28 and TRBJ2-7, the full variable domain reads DVKVTQSSRYLVKRTGEKVFLECVQDMDHENMFWYRQDPGLGLRLIYFSYDVKMKEKGDIPEGYSVSREKKERFSLILESASTNQTSMYLCASSYSPSGQYFGPGTRLTVT.